Each of the 16 T cell receptor beta chains below was sequenced from the same sample in a study of a mutant IDH1 vaccine in newly diagnosed glioma. Assay used: immunoSEQ multiplex PCR; TCRdb lists only in-frame clones, some missing. The sample consists of tens of thousands of clones, approximately 90% of them appearing once. Time point in this sample: baseline, week 1 (first vaccination visit). Treatment indicated: pre-vaccination baseline after standard-of-care therapy. The material was PBMCs, obtained from a glioma patient treated with radiotherapy, temozolomide or both. All receptors come from a man younger than 45 with glioma.

The chain couples TRBV5-1 to TRBJ2-1; 8 bases fit TRBD2. The trim removed 0 bases at V and 0 bases at J, leaving 5 bases unmatched. In germline, CDR1 is SGHRS, CDR2 YFSETQ. The CDR3 extends over 17 amino acids. CDR3 sequence: CASSLAAGLASYNEQFF. CDR3 DNA: TGCGCCAGCAGCTTGGCCGCCGGACTAGCCTCCTACAATGAGCAGTTCTTC.

The rearrangement joins TRBV5-6 to TRBJ1-2; unclear D gene. CDR3 size: 13 residues. Germline CDR1 and CDR2: SGHDT and YYEEEE. The V and J ends lost 4 bases and 4 bases respectively, with 11 bases between them. CDR3 DNA sequence: TGTGCCAGCAGCCGCGGACGGTTCTATGGCTACACCTTC. This gives the protein CASSRGRFYGYTF. Complete variable domain (other parts from reference TRBV5-6 and TRBJ1-2): DAGVTQSPTHLIKTRGQQVTLRCSPKSGHDTVSWYQQALGQGPQFIFQYYEEEERQRGNFPDRFSGHQFPNYSSELNVNALLLGDSALYLCASSRGRFYGYTFGSGTRLTVV.

V and J are TRBV18 and TRBJ1-2; D not resolved. V lost 1 base to trimming and J lost 2 bases, with 11 bases between them. The germline V gene has CDR1 KGHSH and CDR2 LQKENI. The CDR3 is 15 residues long. CDR3 coding DNA: TGTGCCAGCTCACCACAGGGAACTCTGAACTATGGCTACACCTTC. Translation: CASSPQGTLNYGYTF.

The chain couples TRBV29-1 to TRBJ1-1; D unresolved. CDR1 is SQVTM, CDR2 ANQGSEA, per germline. Trimming pared 4 bases from V and 0 bases from J, leaving 15 bases between. The CDR3 contains 15 residues. As DNA, the CDR3 is TGCAGCGTTGGGCCGGGGTGGGCAATGAACACTGAAGCTTTCTTT. It specifies CSVGPGWAMNTEAFF.

The chain combines TRBV5-6 with TRBJ2-6; 7 nucleotides align to TRBD1. Looked up from germline, CDR1 is SGHDT and CDR2 is YYEEEE. The length of the CDR3 is 15 residues. J lost 2 bases, V lost 4 bases, and 3 bases had no gene match. This CDR3 reads CASSPGTAGANVLTF. CDR3 in DNA: TGTGCCAGCAGCCCTGGGACAGCTGGGGCCAACGTCCTGACTTTC.

The chain employs TRBV5-6 and TRBJ2-7; the D gene is possibly TRBD1 (6 bases). CDR1 is SGHDT, CDR2 YYEEEE, per germline. CDR3 size: 14 residues. V lost 2 bases to trimming and J lost 0 bases, with 9 bases between them. CDR3 protein: CASSFGRGSYEQYF. CDR3 DNA sequence: TGTGCCAGCAGCTTCGGCAGGGGCTCCTACGAGCAGTACTTC.

The chain recombines TRBV5-5 with TRBJ2-7; no firm D call. The V gene's germline CDR1 is SGHKS and CDR2 YYEKEE (reference sequence). V gave up 1 base and J gave up 4 bases, with 15 bases separating them. This CDR3 is built from 15 residues. The CDR3 sequence: CASSLSWASYYEQYF. The DNA for the CDR3 is TGTGCCAGCAGCTTGTCGTGGGCTAGTTATTACGAGCAGTACTTC.

The chain combines TRBV25-1 with TRBJ1-1, with TRBD1 identical over 10 bases. Trimming cost V 4 bases and J 1 base; bases outside gene matches: 0. The CDR3 sequence is 14 residues long. Germline V gene sequence: CDR1 MGHDK, CDR2 SYGVNS. CDR3 sequence reads: CASSGQGANTEAFF. The DNA of the CDR3 is TGTGCCAGCAGTGGACAGGGGGCGAACACTGAAGCTTTCTTT.

The chain employs TRBV7-2 and TRBJ2-5; D is unclear. The V gene's germline CDR1 is SGHTA and CDR2 FQGNSA. The CDR3 sequence is 13 residues long. The V and J ends lost 1 base and 4 bases respectively, with 7 bases between them. The CDR3: CASSLGTRETQYF. In nucleotides, the CDR3 is TGTGCCAGCAGCTTAGGGACCAGAGAGACCCAGTACTTC. The full variable domain, rest sourced from reference TRBV7-2 and TRBJ2-5, is GAGVSQSPSNKVTEKGKDVELRCDPISGHTALYWYRQSLGQGLEFLIYFQGNSAPDKSGLPSDRFSAERTGGSVSTLTIQRTQQEDSAVYLCASSLGTRETQYFGPGTRLLVL.

The chain is built from TRBV5-1 and TRBJ1-5; TRBD1 aligns across 7 bases. The CDR3 is 14 amino acids. Germline trimming cut 3 bases from V and 2 bases from J; bases unmatched to any gene: 2. From germline, CDR1 is SGHRS and CDR2 YFSETQ. CDR3 nucleotide sequence: TGCGCCAGCAGCTGGGACAGTGGCAATCAGCCCCAGCATTTT. Protein product: CASSWDSGNQPQHF.

The chain carries TRBV5-1 and TRBJ1-2; maybe TRBD1 (6 bases). The CDR3 has 13 residues. V was pared by 3 bases and J by 8 bases, with 14 bases between. Germline loops: CDR1 SGHRS, CDR2 YFSETQ. DNA for the CDR3: TGCGCCAGCAGCTCTGGGGGGGGCTGGGGCTACACCTTC. It codes for CASSSGGGWGYTF. Variable domain in full (rest from reference TRBV5-1 and TRBJ1-2): KAGVTQTPRYLIKTRGQQVTLSCSPISGHRSVSWYQQTPGQGLQFLFEYFSETQRNKGNFPGRFSGRQFSNSRSEMNVSTLELGDSALYLCASSSGGGWGYTFGSGTRLTVV.

The gene calls are TRBV5-4 and TRBJ1-2; D uncertain. Germline assignment: CDR1 SGHNT and CDR2 YYREEE (reference sequence). This CDR3 region has 12 residues. V lost 0 bases and J 8 bases, leaving 8 bases between the germline ends. The CDR3 loop reads CASSLGWGGYTF. In nucleotides, the CDR3 is TGTGCCAGCAGCTTGGGCTGGGGAGGCTACACCTTC.

The chain carries TRBV6-6 and TRBJ1-5, with a tentative D call TRBD1 (5 bases). V was clipped by 7 bases and J by 1 base, with 11 bases between them. This CDR3 spans 14 amino acids. Germline V gene lookup returns CDR1 MNHNY and CDR2 SVGAGI (reference sequence). CDR3 nucleotide sequence: TGTGCCAGCACCGGGGGTCTAAGCAATCAGCCCCAGCATTTT. Its translation: CASTGGLSNQPQHF.

This chain links TRBV5-4 with TRBJ1-2; the match to TRBD1 covers 9 bases. The CDR3 extends over 17 amino acids. Germline CDR1 and CDR2: SGHNT and YYREEE (reference sequence). The J segment lost 7 bases and the V segment lost 0 bases, leaving 13 bases of the junction unmatched. The CDR3 DNA is TGTGCCAGCAGCTTGGTGGGACAGGGAATTTTCAGAGGTGGCTACACCTTC. Its translation: CASSLVGQGIFRGGYTF.

The chain recombines TRBV2 with TRBJ2-7; D unclear. The germline V and J ends were trimmed by 2 bases and 5 bases, with 13 bases remaining between them. The CDR3 is 14 amino acids. CDR1 is SNHLY, CDR2 FYNNEI, per germline. CDR3 bases: TGTGCCAGCAGTGAAAGACTTGTCATCCACGAGCAGTACTTC. This gives the protein CASSERLVIHEQYF.

The chain couples TRBV18 to TRBJ2-2, with unresolved D. V was trimmed by 3 bases and J by 3 bases, leaving 11 bases between them. CDR3 length equals 15 residues. Germline lookup yields CDR1 KGHSH and CDR2 LQKENI. The CDR3 DNA follows: TGTGCCAGCTCACCTTTGAGCTCCGACACCGGGGAGCTGTTTTTT. Its translation: CASSPLSSDTGELFF.